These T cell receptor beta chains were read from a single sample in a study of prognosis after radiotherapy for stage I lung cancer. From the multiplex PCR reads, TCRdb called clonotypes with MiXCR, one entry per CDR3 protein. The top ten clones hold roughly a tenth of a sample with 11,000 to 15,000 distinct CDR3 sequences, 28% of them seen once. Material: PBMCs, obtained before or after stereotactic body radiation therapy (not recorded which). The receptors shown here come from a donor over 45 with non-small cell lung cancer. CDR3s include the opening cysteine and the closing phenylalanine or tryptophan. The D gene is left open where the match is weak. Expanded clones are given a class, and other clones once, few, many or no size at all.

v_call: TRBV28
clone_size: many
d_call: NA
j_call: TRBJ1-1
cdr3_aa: CASTLRSGAWTEAFF
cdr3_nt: TGTGCCAGCACCCTCCGGTCGGGGGCTTGGACTGAAGCTTTCTTT

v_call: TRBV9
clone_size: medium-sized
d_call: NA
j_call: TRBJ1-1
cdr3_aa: CASSLAGFTEAFF
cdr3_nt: TGCGCCAGCAGCTTGGCAGGGTTCACTGAAGCTTTCTTT

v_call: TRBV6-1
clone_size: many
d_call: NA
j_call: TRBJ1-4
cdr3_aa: CASTGQGRTNEKLFF
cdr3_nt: TGTGCCAGCACCGGTCAGGGCAGAACTAATGAAAAACTGTTTTTT

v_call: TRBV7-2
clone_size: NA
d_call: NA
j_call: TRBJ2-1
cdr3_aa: CARLAAYYNEQFF
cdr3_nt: TGTGCCAGATTAGCGGCATACTACAATGAGCAGTTCTTC

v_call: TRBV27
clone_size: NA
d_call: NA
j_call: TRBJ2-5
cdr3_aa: CASSSLGGGYSETQYF
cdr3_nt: TGTGCCAGCAGTTCGCTAGGGGGGGGCTACAGCGAGACCCAGTACTTC

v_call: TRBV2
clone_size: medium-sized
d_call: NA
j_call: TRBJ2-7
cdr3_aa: CASSVVYEQYF
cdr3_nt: TGTGCCAGCAGTGTTGTATACGAGCAGTACTTC

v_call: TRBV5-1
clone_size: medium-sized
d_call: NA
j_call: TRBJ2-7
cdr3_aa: CASSLAGEIYEQYF
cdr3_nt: TGCGCCAGCAGCTTGGCGGGAGAGATCTACGAGCAGTACTTC

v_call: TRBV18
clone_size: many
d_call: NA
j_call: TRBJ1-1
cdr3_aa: CASSPFRTEMNTEAFF
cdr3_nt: TGTGCCAGCTCACCGTTTCGGACAGAAATGAACACTGAAGCTTTCTTT

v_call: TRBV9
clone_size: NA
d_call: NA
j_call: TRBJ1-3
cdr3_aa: CASSVVPVSSVNTIYF
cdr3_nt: TGTGCCAGCAGCGTAGTGCCTGTGTCCTCTGTAAACACCATATATTTT

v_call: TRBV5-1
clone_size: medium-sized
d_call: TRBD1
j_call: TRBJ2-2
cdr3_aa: CASSPDRVSNTGELFF
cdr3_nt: TGCGCCAGCAGCCCAGACAGGGTGTCAAACACCGGGGAGCTGTTTTTT

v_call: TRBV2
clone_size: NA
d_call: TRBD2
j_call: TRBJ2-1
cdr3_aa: CASSAELAGVYNGQFF
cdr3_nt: TGTGCCAGCAGTGCCGAACTAGCGGGAGTATACAATGGGCAGTTCTTC

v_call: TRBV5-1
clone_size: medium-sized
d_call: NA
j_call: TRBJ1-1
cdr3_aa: CASSGEGGPVNTEAFF
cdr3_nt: TGCGCCAGCAGCGGGGAGGGCGGACCGGTGAACACTGAAGCTTTCTTT

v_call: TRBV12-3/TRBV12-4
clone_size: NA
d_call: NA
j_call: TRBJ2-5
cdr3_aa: CASSSSAPGETQYF
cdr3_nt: TGTGCCAGCAGTTCATCCGCACCTGGGGAGACCCAGTACTTC

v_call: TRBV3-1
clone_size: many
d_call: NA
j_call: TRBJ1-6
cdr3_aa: CASSQDPSPSPSFPLHF
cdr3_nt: TGTGCCAGCAGCCAAGATCCGAGCCCATCCCCCTCTTTCCCCCTCCACTTT

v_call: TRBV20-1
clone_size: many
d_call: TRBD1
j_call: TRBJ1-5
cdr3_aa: CSVGQGGSWNQPQHF
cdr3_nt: TGCAGTGTAGGACAGGGAGGTTCTTGGAATCAGCCCCAGCATTTT

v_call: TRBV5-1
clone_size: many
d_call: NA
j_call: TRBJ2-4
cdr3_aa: CASSLRYPGLYIQYF
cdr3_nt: TGCGCCAGCAGCTTGCGCTACCCGGGGCTATACATTCAGTACTTC

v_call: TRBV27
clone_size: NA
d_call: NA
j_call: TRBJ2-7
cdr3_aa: CASSTMLGQEGYEQYF
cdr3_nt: TGTGCCAGCAGTACAATGCTGGGTCAGGAGGGATACGAGCAGTACTTC

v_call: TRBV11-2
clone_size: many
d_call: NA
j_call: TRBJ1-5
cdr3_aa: CASSLRGRPNNQPQHF
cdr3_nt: TGTGCCAGCAGCTTAAGAGGGCGTCCCAACAATCAGCCCCAGCATTTT

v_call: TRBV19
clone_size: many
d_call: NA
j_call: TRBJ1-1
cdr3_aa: CASSIDLRGGFAEAFF
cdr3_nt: TGTGCCAGTAGTATAGACCTCCGGGGCGGGTTCGCTGAAGCTTTCTTT

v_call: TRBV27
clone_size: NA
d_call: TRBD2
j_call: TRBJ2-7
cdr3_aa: CASSSRSSGSAEQYF
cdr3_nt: TGTGCCAGCAGTTCCCGGTCGAGCGGGAGTGCCGAACAGTACTTC

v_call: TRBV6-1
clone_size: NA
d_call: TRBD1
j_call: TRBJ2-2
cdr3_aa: CASSGRDRTWGSTGELFF
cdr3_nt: TGTGCCAGCAGTGGACGGGACAGGACGTGGGGGAGCACCGGGGAGCTGTTTTTT

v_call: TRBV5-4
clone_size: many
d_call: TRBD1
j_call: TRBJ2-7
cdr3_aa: CASSHVQGTGSDEQYF
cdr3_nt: TGTGCCAGCAGCCACGTACAAGGGACAGGGTCGGACGAGCAGTACTTC

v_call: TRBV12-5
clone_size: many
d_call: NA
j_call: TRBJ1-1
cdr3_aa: CASGLGGGNTEAFF
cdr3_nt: TGTGCTAGTGGTTTGGGTGGGGGGAACACTGAAGCTTTCTTT

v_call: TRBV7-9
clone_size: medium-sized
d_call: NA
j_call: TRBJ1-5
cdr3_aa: CASSGGQSNQPQHF
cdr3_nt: TGTGCCAGCAGCGGAGGGCAGAGCAATCAGCCCCAGCATTTT

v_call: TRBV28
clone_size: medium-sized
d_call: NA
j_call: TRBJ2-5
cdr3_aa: CASSLVETQYF
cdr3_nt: TGTGCCAGCAGTTTAGTAGAGACCCAGTACTTC

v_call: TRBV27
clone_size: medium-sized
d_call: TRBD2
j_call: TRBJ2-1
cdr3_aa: CASSLYAGGPGEQFF
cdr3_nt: TGTGCCAGCAGTTTATATGCGGGAGGGCCCGGTGAGCAGTTCTTC

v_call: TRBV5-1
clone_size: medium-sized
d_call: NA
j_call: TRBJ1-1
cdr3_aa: CASSTLTMNTEAFF
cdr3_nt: TGCGCCAGCAGCACCTTAACCATGAACACTGAAGCTTTCTTT

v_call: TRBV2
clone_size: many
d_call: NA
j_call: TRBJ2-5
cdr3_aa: CASRPMGGAGETQYF
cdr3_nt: TGTGCCAGCAGGCCTATGGGGGGGGCGGGGGAGACCCAGTACTTC

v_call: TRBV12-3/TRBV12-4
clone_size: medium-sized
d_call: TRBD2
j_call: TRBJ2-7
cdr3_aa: CASSSSPPTSANFPYEQYF
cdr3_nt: TGTGCCAGCAGTTCCAGCCCTCCGACTAGCGCAAATTTCCCCTACGAGCAGTACTTC

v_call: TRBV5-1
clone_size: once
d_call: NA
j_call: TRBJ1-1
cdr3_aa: CSSCIDGVGTEAFF
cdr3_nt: TGCTCCAGTTGTATTGACGGAGTCGGCACTGAAGCTTTCTTT

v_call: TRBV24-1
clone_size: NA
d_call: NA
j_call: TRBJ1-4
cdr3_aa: CATSDQPEVANEKLFF
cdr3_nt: TGTGCCACCAGTGACCAGCCGGAAGTTGCTAATGAAAAACTGTTTTTT

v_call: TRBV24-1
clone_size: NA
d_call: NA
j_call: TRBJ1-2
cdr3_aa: CATSGGPWGNYGYTF
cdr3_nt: TGTGCCACCAGTGGAGGACCGTGGGGTAACTATGGCTACACCTTC

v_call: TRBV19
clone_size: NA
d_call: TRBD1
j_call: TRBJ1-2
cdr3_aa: CASRMGTGGRDYGYTF
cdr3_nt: TGTGCCAGTAGGATGGGGACAGGGGGTCGAGACTATGGCTACACCTTC

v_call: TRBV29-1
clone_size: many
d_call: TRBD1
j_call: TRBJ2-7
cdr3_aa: CSVENRGQTPYEQYF
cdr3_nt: TGCAGCGTTGAAAACAGGGGCCAGACACCCTACGAGCAGTACTTC

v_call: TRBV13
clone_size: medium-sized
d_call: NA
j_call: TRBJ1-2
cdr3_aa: CASSSYRAGFIGYTF
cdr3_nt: TGTGCCAGCAGCTCTTACCGGGCCGGGTTTATCGGCTACACCTTC

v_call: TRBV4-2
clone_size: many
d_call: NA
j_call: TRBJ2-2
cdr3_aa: CASSQLGGDGLFF
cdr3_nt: TGTGCCAGCAGCCAACTCGGCGGGGACGGGCTGTTTTTT

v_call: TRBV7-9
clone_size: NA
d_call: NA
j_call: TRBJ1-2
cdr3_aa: CAGSSGLRAVDYGYTF
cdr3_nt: TGTGCCGGCAGCTCCGGGTTAAGAGCGGTAGACTATGGCTACACCTTC

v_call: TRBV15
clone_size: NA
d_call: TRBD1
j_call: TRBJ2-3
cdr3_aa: CTTSRDRGHCTDTQYF
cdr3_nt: TGTACCACCAGCAGAGATAGGGGGCACTGCACAGATACGCAGTATTTT

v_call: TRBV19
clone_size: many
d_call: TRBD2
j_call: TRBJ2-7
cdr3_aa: CASSIGLAGAHEQYF
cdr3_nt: TGTGCCAGTAGTATCGGACTAGCGGGAGCCCACGAGCAGTACTTC